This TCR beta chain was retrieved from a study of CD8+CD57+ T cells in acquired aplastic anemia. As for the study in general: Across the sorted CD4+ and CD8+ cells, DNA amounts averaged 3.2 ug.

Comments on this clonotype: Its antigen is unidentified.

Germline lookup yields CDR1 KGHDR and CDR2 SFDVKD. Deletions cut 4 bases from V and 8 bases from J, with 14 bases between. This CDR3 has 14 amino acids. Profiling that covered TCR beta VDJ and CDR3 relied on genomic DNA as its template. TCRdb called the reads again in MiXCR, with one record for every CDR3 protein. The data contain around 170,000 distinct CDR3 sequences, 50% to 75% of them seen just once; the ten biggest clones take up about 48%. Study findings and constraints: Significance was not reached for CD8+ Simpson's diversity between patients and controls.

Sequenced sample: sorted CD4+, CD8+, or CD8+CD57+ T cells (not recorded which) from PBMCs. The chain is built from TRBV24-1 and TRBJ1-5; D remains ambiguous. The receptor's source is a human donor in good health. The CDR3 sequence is CATSEPDGLKPQHF. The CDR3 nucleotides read TGTGCCACCAGTGAGCCCGACGGACTAAAGCCCCAGCATTTT.